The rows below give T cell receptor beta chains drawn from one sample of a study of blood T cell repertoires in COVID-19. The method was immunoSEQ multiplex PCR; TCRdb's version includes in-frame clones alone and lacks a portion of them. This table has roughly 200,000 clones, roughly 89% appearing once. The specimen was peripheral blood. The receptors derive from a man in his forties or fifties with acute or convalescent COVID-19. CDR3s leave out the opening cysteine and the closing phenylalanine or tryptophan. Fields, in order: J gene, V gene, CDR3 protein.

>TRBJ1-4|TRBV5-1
ASSRQGPGTNEKLF
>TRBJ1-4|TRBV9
ASSPGDRADEKLF
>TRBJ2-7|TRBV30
ALHSGRTYEQY
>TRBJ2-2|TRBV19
ASNPIDRTTGELF
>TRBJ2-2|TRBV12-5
ASGFVSGSAGELF
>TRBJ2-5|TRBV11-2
ASSQQGAWETQY
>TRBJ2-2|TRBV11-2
ASSLGTSGGQGELF
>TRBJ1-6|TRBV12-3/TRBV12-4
ASSDGDSPLH
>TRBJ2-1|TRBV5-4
ASRPGGANEQF
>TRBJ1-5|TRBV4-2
ASSPDRDQPQH
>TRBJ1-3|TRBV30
AWSRTGVRNTIY
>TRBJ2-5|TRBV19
ASSMMAFETQY
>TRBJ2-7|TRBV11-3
ASSFNGDSYEQY
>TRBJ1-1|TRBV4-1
ASSPTSTGRAEAF
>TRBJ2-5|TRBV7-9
ASSFGAGGPVTQY